The 15 T cell receptor beta chains listed next were all sequenced from one sample in a study of cytomegalovirus exposure and HLA in healthy donors. This PCR relied on a set of 60 Vbeta primers and 13 Jbeta primers. The protocol was immunoSEQ multiplex PCR, while the TCRdb copy is restricted to in-frame clones and leaves out a portion. The sample has about 94,000 clones, over 50% seen once. The material sequenced was PBMCs. The receptors derive from a man aged 30 to 39 in good health and CMV-seronegative.

The rearrangement uses TRBV11-2 and TRBJ1-1; tentatively, D is TRBD1 (5 bases). The CDR3 spans 14 residues. Trimming left V 2 bases short and J 5 bases short, with 12 bases between. The germline CDR1 and CDR2 sequences are SGHAT and FQNNGV. For the CDR3, the DNA is TGTGCCAGCAGCTTAAGGGGTGGAGGGACTGAAGCTTTCTTT. Protein product: CASSLRGGGTEAFF.

The sample holds a few counts of this clone. V usage is TRBV10-1 and J usage is TRBJ2-4; 10 bases match TRBD2. Germline assignment: CDR1 WNHNN and CDR2 SYGVQD (reference sequence). V gave up 2 bases and J gave up 6 bases; unmatched junction bases: 4. The CDR3 runs to 15 residues. The CDR3 nucleotides read TGCGCCAGCAGTGAGACGACTAGCGGGCGAAACATTCAGTACTTC. Encoded protein: CASSETTSGRNIQYF.

The count of this clone is one. J is TRBJ1-1 and V is TRBV5-1, with 9 bases matching TRBD1. With V trimmed by 5 bases and J by 10 bases, 15 bases remained unmatched. The CDR3 runs 15 residues. Germline CDR1 and CDR2: SGHRS and YFSETQ. The CDR3 DNA sequence: TGCGCCAGCAGATCAGGACAGGGGATCTTTTTGGGAGCTTTCTTT. Amino acids: CASRSGQGIFLGAFF.

The chain recombines TRBV15 with TRBJ1-1; maybe TRBD1 (5 bases). Germline lookup yields CDR1 LNHNV and CDR2 YYDKDF (reference sequence). The CDR3 extends over 13 amino acids. Trimming shortened V by 1 base and J by 8 bases, and 11 bases separated the two germline ends. The CDR3 DNA reads as TGTGCCACCAGCAGAGTAACGGGACTAGAAGCTTTCTTT. Amino acid sequence: CATSRVTGLEAFF.

This sequence joins TRBV4-3 and TRBJ2-1, with D perhaps TRBD1 (5 bases). Trimming took 4 bases from V and 10 from J, leaving 14 bases between them. CDR1 and CDR2 (germline): LGHNA, YSLEER. The CDR3 consists of 13 residues. The CDR3 here is CASSRKAGAEQFF. Here the CDR3 DNA reads TGCGCCAGCAGCCGCAAAGCTGGGGCGGAGCAGTTCTTC.

This clone was counted only a few times. This rearrangement joins TRBV9 to TRBJ2-1; 10 nucleotides match TRBD2. Germline V gene lookup returns CDR1 SGDLS and CDR2 YYNGEE. This CDR3 is 19 amino acids long. V was clipped by 0 bases and J by 5 bases; unmatched bases: 14. The CDR3 DNA sequence: TGTGCCAGCAGCGTAGGGAGTAGTGGTAGCGGGAGGCGAAACAATGAGCAGTTCTTC. It specifies CASSVGSSGSGRRNNEQFF.

This clone occurred a few times. J is TRBJ2-1 and V is TRBV5-1; D ambiguous. V was shortened by 0 bases and J by 6 bases, with 4 bases between the two germline ends. CDR1 is SGHRS and CDR2 is YFSETQ in the germline V gene. The CDR3 totals 12 residues. CDR3 residues: CASSLGLNEQFF. CDR3 nucleotides: TGCGCCAGCAGCTTGGGGCTCAATGAGCAGTTCTTC.

V usage is TRBV5-4 and J usage is TRBJ2-5; 10 bases align to TRBD2. The CDR3 sequence is 16 residues long. The V gene's germline CDR1 is SGHNT and CDR2 YYREEE (reference sequence). The junction had 4 bases not matched to a gene; V was cut back by 1 base and J by 1 base. The CDR3 reads CASSLRTSGVQETQYF. Here the CDR3 DNA reads TGTGCCAGCAGCTTGCGCACTAGCGGGGTCCAAGAGACCCAGTACTTC.

The V call is TRBV30, the J call TRBJ2-1; D is perhaps TRBD2 (6 bases). Trimming stripped 0 bases from V and 8 bases from J, with 14 bases between. Germline V gene sequence: CDR1 GTSNPN, CDR2 SVGIG (reference sequence). There are 14 residues in the CDR3. CDR3 DNA sequence: TGTGCCTGGAGTGTACTAGCCGCTGACGATGAGCAGTTCTTC. This translates into CAWSVLAADDEQFF.

This clone has just a few counts. The rearrangement joins TRBV29-1 to TRBJ2-1; 7 bases map to TRBD1. After removal of 1 base from V and 0 bases from J, the junction contained 3 bases not matched to a gene. The CDR3 is 15 amino acids. Germline loops: CDR1 SQVTM, CDR2 ANQGSEA. The CDR3 coding sequence is TGCAGCGTTGAAGGGGACAGAAACTCCTACAATGAGCAGTTCTTC. It specifies CSVEGDRNSYNEQFF.

This clone was seen a handful of times. The chain recombines TRBV10-3 with TRBJ2-5, with 10 positions matching TRBD1. V dropped 8 bases and J dropped 3; count of bases not matched to a gene: 6. Germline V gives CDR1 ENHRY, CDR2 SYGVKD. There are 14 residues in the CDR3. The CDR3 is CAIRKGTGEETQYF. CDR3 sequence (DNA): TGTGCCATCCGGAAGGGGACAGGGGAAGAGACCCAGTACTTC.

This clone has just one count. The rearrangement uses TRBV6-4 and TRBJ1-2; the D gene is possibly TRBD1 (5 bases). The CDR3 is 15 residues long. Trimming pared 6 bases from V and 5 bases from J, leaving 19 bases between. In germline, CDR1 is MRHNA, CDR2 SNTAGT. This CDR3 is CASRETGRVGYGYTF. DNA of the CDR3: TGTGCCAGCAGAGAAACCGGCAGGGTCGGATATGGCTACACCTTC.

V gene TRBV7-2 combines with J gene TRBJ1-1; the D is unclear. The CDR3 has 12 amino acids. CDR1 is SGHTA and CDR2 is FQGNSA in the germline V gene. Trimming shortened V by 1 base and J by 4 bases, and 4 bases separated the two germline ends. The CDR3 DNA sequence: TGTGCCAGCAGCTTAGGGCTCACTGAAGCTTTCTTT. This encodes CASSLGLTEAFF.

The rearrangement uses TRBV5-1 and TRBJ2-5; 13 bases map to TRBD2. Germline CDR1 is SGHRS and CDR2 is YFSETQ. There are 16 residues in the CDR3. V shed 2 bases and J 7 bases; nucleotides not matched to a gene: 8. CDR3 in DNA: TGCGCCAGCAGCTTAATGGGACTAGCGGGGATTCGGACCCAGTACTTC. Translated: CASSLMGLAGIRTQYF.

This clone was seen a few times. The gene calls are TRBV7-9 and TRBJ1-5; D possibly corresponds to TRBD1 (6 bases). CDR3 length equals 15 residues. Looked up from germline, CDR1 is SEHNR and CDR2 is FQNEAQ (reference sequence). Trimming left V 1 base short and J 6 bases short, with 13 bases between. This CDR3 is CASSLEGGTGQPQHF. The CDR3 region has the DNA TGTGCCAGCAGCTTAGAAGGGGGTACGGGTCAGCCCCAGCATTTT.